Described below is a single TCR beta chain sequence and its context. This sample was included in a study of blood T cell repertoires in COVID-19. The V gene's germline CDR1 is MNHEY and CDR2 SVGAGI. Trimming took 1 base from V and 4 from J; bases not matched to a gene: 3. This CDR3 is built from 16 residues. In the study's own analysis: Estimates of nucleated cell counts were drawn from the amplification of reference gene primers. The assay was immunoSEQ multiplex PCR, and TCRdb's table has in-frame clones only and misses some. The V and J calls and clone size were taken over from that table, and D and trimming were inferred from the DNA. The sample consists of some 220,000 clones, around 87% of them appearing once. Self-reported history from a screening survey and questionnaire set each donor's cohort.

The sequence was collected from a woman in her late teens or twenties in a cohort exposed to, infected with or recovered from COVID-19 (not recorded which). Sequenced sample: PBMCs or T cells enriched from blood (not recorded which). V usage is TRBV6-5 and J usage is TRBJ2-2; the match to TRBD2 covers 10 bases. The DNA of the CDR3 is TGTGCCAGCAGTTACTTCCAGCGGGAGGGCACCGGGGAGCTGTTTTTT. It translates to CASSYFQREGTGELFF.